These T cell receptor beta chains were read from a single sample in a study of CD8 T cells in ankylosing spondylitis. Via MiXCR, TCRdb re-called the 5' RACE reads, giving one row per CDR3 protein. The sample lists some 70,000 distinct CDR3 sequences, about 5.2% occurring once. Sequencing input: blood, either unsorted or a sorted T cell fraction (not recorded which). Receptor source: a male donor with ankylosing spondylitis or in good health (not recorded which). The CDR3 runs from the conserved cysteine through the conserved F or W. Fields, in order: clone size, D gene, V gene, J gene, CDR3 DNA, CDR3 protein. The D gene is left open where the match is weak. The listing skips clone size in some rows; elsewhere it reads once, few, many or a size class.

>many|-|TRBV7-2|TRBJ2-2
TGTGCCAGCAGCTTAGCGAGGGGCGCGCCCGGGGAGCTGTTTTTT
CASSLARGAPGELFF
>many|-|TRBV18|TRBJ1-4
TGTGCCAGCTCATTTACAGGAGGTGGTGAAAAACTGTTTTTT
CASSFTGGGEKLFF
>many|-|TRBV29-1|TRBJ2-1
TGCAGCGTTCGTCCAAACAATGAGCAGTTCTTC
CSVRPNNEQFF
>many|-|TRBV7-2|TRBJ1-5
TGTGCCAGCAGCTTAGAGGCGGACCGAAAGGGGCCCCAGCATTTT
CASSLEADRKGPQHF
>few|TRBD1|TRBV20-1|TRBJ1-3
TGCAGTGCTAGAGATGGACAGGGCGGCTCTGGAAACACCATATATTTT
CSARDGQGGSGNTIYF
>many|TRBD1|TRBV3-1|TRBJ2-7
TGTGCCAGCAGCCACAGACAGGGGACCGGCGAGCAGTACTTC
CASSHRQGTGEQYF
>few|-|TRBV12-5|TRBJ1-1
TGTGCTAGTGTCTCGGGGACCAAGAACACTGAAGCTTTCTTT
CASVSGTKNTEAFF
>many|TRBD2|TRBV2|TRBJ2-5
TGTGCCAGCATCCCGGGACTAGCTCAAGAGACCCAGTACTTC
CASIPGLAQETQYF
>many|TRBD1|TRBV13|TRBJ2-2
TGTGCCAGCAGCCAGGACAGGGGGCGCTGGTCATTCTCGCGGGGAGACACCGGGGAGCTGTTTTTT
CASSQDRGRWSFSRGDTGELFF
>many|-|TRBV28|TRBJ2-7
TGTGCCAGCAGTTCCCTCGGGGAAGGGGCCTACGAGCAGTACTTC
CASSSLGEGAYEQYF
>many|-|TRBV12-3/TRBV12-4|TRBJ2-5
TGTGCCAGCAGGCTTACAGGTCCACAAGAGACCCAGTACTTC
CASRLTGPQETQYF
>many|-|TRBV7-6|TRBJ1-4
TGTGCCAGCAGCTTATTTAATAATGAAAAACTGTTTTTT
CASSLFNNEKLFF
>-|-|TRBV19|TRBJ2-2
TGTGCCAGTAGTGTCCCACAGGGTTTCGGTAGAACCGGGGAGCTGTTTTTT
CASSVPQGFGRTGELFF
>many|-|TRBV5-1|TRBJ2-5
TGCGCCAGCAGCTTAGTGGGGAGTCAAGAGACCCAGTACTTC
CASSLVGSQETQYF
>-|-|TRBV7-9|TRBJ2-7
TGTTCCAGCAGCTTAGTTCTCTACGAGCAGTACTTC
CSSSLVLYEQYF
>many|-|TRBV12-3/TRBV12-4|TRBJ2-3
TGTGCCAGCAGACCCACTAGCACAGATACGCAGTATTTT
CASRPTSTDTQYF